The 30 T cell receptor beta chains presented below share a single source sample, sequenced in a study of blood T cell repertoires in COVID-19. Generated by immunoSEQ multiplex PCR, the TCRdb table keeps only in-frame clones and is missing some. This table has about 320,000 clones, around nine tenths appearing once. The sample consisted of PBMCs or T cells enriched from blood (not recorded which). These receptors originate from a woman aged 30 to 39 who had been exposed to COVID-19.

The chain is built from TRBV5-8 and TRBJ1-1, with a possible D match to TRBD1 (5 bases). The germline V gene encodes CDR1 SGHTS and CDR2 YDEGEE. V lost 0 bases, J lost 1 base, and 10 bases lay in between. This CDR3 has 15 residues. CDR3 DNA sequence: TGTGCCAGCAGCTTGGCCCCCGGACAGAACACTGAAGCTTTCTTT. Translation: CASSLAPGQNTEAFF. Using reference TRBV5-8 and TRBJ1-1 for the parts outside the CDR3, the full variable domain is EAGVTQSPTHLIKTRGQQATLRCSPISGHTSVYWYQQALGLGLQFLLWYDEGEERNRGNFPPRFSGRQFPNYSSELNVNALELEDSALYLCASSLAPGQNTEAFFGQGTRLTVV.

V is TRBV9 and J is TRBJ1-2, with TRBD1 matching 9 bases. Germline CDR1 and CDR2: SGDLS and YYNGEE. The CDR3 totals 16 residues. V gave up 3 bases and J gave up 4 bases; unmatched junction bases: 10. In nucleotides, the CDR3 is TGTGCCAGCAGCGCCGTACCGGGACAGGGAGGCTATGGCTACACCTTC. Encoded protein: CASSAVPGQGGYGYTF.

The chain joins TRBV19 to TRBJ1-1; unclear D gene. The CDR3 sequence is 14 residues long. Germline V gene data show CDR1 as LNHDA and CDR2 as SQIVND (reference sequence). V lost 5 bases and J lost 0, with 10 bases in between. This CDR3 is CASSPSSLNTEAFF. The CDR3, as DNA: TGTGCCAGTAGTCCCTCCTCCTTGAACACTGAAGCTTTCTTT.

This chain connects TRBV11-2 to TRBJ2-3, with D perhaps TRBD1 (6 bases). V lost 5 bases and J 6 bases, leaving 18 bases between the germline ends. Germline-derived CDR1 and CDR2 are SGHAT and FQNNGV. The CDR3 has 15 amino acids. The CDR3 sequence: CASSPQGNVADTQYF. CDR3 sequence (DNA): TGTGCCAGCAGCCCACAGGGCAACGTTGCGGATACGCAGTATTTT.

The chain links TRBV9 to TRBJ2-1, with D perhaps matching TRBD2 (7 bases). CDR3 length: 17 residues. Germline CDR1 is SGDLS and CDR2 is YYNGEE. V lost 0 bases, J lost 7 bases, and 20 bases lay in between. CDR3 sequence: CASSVEGRGAALNEQFF. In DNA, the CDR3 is TGTGCCAGCAGCGTAGAGGGGAGGGGGGCTGCCCTAAATGAGCAGTTCTTC.

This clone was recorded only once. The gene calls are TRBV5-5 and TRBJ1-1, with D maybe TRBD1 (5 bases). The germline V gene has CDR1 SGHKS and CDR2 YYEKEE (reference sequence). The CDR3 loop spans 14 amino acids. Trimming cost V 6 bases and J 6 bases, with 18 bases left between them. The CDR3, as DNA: TGTGCCAGCACCCCTTGGGGGGGGTGGGCTGAAGCTTTCTTT. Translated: CASTPWGGWAEAFF.

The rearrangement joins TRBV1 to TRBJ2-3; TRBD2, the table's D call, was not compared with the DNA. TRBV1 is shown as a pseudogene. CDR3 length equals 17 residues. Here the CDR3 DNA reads TGCACCAGCAGCCAGACTAGCGGGGGGGCCCCCACAGATACGCAGTATTTT. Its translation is CTSSQTSGGAPTDTQYF.

For the CDR3, the DNA is TGTGCCAGGGTTAGCATGGGAGGGGAAAACACCATATATTTT. Its translation is CARVSMGGENTIYF. The chain joins TRBV7-6 to TRBJ1-3; D may be TRBD1 (5 bases). The CDR3 consists of 14 residues. Germline-derived CDR1 and CDR2 are SGHVS and FNYEAQ. With 9 bases removed from V and 6 bases from J, the gap between germline ends came to 18 bases.

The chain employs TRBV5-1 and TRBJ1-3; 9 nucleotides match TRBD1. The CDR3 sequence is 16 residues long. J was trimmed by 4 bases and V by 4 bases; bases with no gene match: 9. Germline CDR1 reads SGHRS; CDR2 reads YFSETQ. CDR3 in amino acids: CASSPPGQGTGNTIYF. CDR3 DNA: TGCGCCAGCAGCCCACCGGGACAGGGAACCGGAAACACCATATATTTT.

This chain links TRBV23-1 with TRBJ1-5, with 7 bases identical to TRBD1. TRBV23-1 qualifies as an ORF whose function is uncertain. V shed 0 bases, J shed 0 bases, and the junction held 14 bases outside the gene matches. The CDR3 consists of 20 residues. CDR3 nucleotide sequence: TGCGCCAGCAGTCAATCTTGGCAGGGGGTAAGGCGGGGTAGCAATCAGCCCCAGCATTTT. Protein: CASSQSWQGVRRGSNQPQHF.

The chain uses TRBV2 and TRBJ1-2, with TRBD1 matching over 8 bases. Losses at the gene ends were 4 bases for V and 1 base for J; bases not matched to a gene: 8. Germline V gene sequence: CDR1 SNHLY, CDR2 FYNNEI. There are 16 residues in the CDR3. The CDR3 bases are TGTGCCAGCAGTGTCACCCGGGACAGGCTTAACTATGGCTACACCTTC. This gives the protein CASSVTRDRLNYGYTF.

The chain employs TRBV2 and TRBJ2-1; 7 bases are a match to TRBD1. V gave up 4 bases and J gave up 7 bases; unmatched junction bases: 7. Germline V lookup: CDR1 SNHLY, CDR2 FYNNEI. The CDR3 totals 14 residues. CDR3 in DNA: TGTGCCAGCAGTGGAGGGGGCTGGGGGAATGAGCAGTTCTTC. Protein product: CASSGGGWGNEQFF.

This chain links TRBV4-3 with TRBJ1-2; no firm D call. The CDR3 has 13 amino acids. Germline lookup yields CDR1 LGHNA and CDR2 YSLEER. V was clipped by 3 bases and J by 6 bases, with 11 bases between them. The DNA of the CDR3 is TGCGCCAGCAGCCAGCGAAGCGGGCATGGCTACACCTTC. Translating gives CASSQRSGHGYTF.

CDR3 protein: CASSLEGREGGTEAFF. In DNA form, the CDR3 reads TGCGCCAGCAGCTTGGAGGGCAGGGAAGGGGGCACTGAAGCTTTCTTT. The chain links TRBV5-1 to TRBJ1-1; tentative D call: TRBD1 (6 bases). From germline, CDR1 is SGHRS and CDR2 YFSETQ. The CDR3 extends over 16 amino acids. With 0 bases removed from V and 4 bases from J, the gap between germline ends came to 16 bases.

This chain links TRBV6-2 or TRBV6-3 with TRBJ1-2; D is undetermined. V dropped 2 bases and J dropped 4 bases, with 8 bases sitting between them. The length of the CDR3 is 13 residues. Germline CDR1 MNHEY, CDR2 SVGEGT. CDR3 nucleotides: TGTGCCAGCAGTTACGGGCGGGGCTATGGCTACACCTTC. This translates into CASSYGRGYGYTF.

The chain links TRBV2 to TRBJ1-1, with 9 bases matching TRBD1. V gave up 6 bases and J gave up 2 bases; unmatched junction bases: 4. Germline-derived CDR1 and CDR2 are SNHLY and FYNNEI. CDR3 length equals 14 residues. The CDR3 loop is CASRRTGVNTEAFF. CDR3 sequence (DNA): TGTGCCAGCAGAAGGACAGGGGTCAACACTGAAGCTTTCTTT.

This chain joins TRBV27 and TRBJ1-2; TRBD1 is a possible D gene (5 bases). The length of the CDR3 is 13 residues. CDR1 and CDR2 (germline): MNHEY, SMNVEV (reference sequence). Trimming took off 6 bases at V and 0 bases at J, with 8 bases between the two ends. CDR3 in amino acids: CASRRTSNYGYTF. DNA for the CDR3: TGTGCCAGCAGAAGGACATCTAACTATGGCTACACCTTC.

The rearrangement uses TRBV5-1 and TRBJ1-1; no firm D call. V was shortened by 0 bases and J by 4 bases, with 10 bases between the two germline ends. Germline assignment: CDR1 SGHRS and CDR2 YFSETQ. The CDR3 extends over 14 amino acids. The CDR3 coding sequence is TGCGCCAGCAGCTTGGAGGCGTCGGGCACTGAAGCTTTCTTT. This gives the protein CASSLEASGTEAFF.

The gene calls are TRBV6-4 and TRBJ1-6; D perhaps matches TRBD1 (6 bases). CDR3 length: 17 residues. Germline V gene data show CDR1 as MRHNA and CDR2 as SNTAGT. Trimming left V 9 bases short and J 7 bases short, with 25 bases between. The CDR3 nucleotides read TGTGCCAGGGCTCATACAGGGATATACTGGGGGAATTCACCCCTCCACTTT. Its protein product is CARAHTGIYWGNSPLHF.

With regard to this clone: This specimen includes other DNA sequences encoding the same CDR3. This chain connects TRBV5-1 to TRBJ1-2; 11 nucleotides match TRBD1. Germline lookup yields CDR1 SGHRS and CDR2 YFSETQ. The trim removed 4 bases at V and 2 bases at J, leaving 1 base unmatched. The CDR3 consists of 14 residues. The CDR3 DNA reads TGCGCCAGCAGCGGGACAGGGGGGAACTATGGCTACACCTTC. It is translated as CASSGTGGNYGYTF.

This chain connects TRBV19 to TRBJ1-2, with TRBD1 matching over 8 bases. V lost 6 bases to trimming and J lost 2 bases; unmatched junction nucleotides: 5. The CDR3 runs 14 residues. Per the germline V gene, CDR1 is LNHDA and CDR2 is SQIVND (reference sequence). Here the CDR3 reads CASRTGAFNYGYTF. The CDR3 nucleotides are TGTGCCAGTAGGACAGGGGCCTTCAACTATGGCTACACCTTC.

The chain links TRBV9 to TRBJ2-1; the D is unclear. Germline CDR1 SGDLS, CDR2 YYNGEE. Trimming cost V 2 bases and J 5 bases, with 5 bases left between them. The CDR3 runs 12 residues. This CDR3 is CASSVRDNEQFF. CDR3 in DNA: TGTGCCAGCAGCGTCCGGGACAATGAGCAGTTCTTC.

As DNA, the CDR3 is TGTGCCAGCAGCCAGAGACAGAGCTCTGGAAACACCATATATTTT. This codes for CASSQRQSSGNTIYF. The rearrangement links TRBV7-9 to TRBJ1-3, with D possibly being TRBD1 (5 bases). This CDR3 has 15 residues. CDR1 and CDR2 (germline): SEHNR, FQNEAQ (reference sequence). V dropped 5 bases and J dropped 0 bases, with 11 bases sitting between them.

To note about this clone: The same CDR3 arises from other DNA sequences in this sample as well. The CDR3 DNA reads as TGTGCCAGCAGCTTAGCGGGGGGTGGAAACACCATATATTTT. Translating gives CASSLAGGGNTIYF. The chain has TRBV7-2 and TRBJ1-3; maybe TRBD1 (5 bases). The V gene lost 0 bases and the J gene lost 3 bases, with 6 bases spanning the gap. CDR1 and CDR2 from the germline V gene are SGHTA and FQGNSA. This CDR3 is built from 14 residues.

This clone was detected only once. CDR3 sequence: CASSPLRESSYEQYF. CDR3 coding DNA: TGTGCCAGCAGCCCCCTCCGGGAAAGCTCCTACGAGCAGTACTTC. V is TRBV5-8 and J is TRBJ2-7, with D perhaps TRBD2 (5 bases). The germline V and J ends were trimmed by 4 bases and 0 bases, with 14 bases remaining between them. The germline V gene has CDR1 SGHTS and CDR2 YDEGEE. The CDR3 runs to 15 residues.

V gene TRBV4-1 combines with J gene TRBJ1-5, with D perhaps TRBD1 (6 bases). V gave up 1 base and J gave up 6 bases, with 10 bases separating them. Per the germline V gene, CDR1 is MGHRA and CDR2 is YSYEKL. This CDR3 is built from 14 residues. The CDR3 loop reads CASSQGEGVQPQHF. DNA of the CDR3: TGCGCCAGCAGCCAAGGTGAGGGGGTTCAGCCCCAGCATTTT.

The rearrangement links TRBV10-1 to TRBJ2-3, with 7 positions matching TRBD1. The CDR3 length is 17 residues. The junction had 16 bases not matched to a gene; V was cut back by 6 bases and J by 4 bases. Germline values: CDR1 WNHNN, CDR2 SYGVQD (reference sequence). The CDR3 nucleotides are TGCGCCAGCAGGGACGTGCACCGGGACAGATTGCCAGATACGCAGTATTTT. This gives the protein CASRDVHRDRLPDTQYF.

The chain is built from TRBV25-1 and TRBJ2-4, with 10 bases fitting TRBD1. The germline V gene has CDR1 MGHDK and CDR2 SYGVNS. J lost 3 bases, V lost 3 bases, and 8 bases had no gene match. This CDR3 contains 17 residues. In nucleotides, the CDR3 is TGTGCCAGCAGTGATTCCAGGACAGGGGGGCACAAAAACATTCAGTACTTC. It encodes CASSDSRTGGHKNIQYF.

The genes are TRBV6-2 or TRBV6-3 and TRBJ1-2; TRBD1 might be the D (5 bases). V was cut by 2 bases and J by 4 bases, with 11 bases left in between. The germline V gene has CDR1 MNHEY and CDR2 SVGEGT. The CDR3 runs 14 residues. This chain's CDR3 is CASSYGGSPYGYTF. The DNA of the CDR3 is TGTGCCAGCAGTTACGGGGGGAGTCCCTATGGCTACACCTTC.

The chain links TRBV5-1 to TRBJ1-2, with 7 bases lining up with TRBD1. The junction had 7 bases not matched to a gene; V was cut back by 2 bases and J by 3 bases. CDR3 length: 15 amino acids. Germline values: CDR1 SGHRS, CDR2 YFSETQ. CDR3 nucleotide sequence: TGCGCCAGCAGCTTAATGACAGGGTTCGACTATGGCTACACCTTC. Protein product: CASSLMTGFDYGYTF.